This T cell receptor beta chain was recovered during a study of blood T cell repertoires in COVID-19. Study-level background: Sites in the United States, Italy and Spain provided acute and convalescent COVID-19 samples. PBMCs, B-cell-depleted T cells, or T cells provided the cDNA or gDNA that made up the material.

Germline loops: CDR1 SNHLY, CDR2 FYNNEI. This CDR3 has 14 amino acids. The junction had 5 bases not matched to a gene; V was cut back by 6 bases and J by 2 bases. Enrolled through a virtual design, the participants were between roughly 18 and 89 years of age and came from about two dozen US areas. This clone was counted a single time. In the source study's methods: Estimation of nucleated cell counts was performed using reference gene primer amplification. TCRdb's copy holds only in-frame clones and misses some; the assay was immunoSEQ multiplex PCR. From that table come the V and J calls and clone size; the DNA was used to work out D and trimming. Of 250,000 or so clones in the sample, around 88% were seen once.

The source of this sequence is a middle-aged woman with acute COVID-19. V and J are TRBV2 and TRBJ1-1; 8 bases match TRBD1. What was sequenced was PBMCs or T cells enriched from blood (not recorded which). The CDR3 bases are TGTGCCAGCAGAGACAGGGGTTCAAACACTGAAGCTTTCTTT. Residues: CASRDRGSNTEAFF.